One and the same sample provided the 14 T cell receptor beta chains below, sequenced in a study of blood T cell repertoires in COVID-19. Assay: immunoSEQ multiplex PCR; the TCRdb copy retains only in-frame clones and omits some. The sample has 200,000 to 300,000 clones; over 80% are singletons. The specimen was peripheral blood. These receptors originate from a woman aged 40 to 50 who had recovered from COVID-19.

The table lists this clone with a count of one. CDR3 protein: CASSAFSYGYTF. CDR3 nucleotides: TGTGCCAGCAGCGCTTTTAGCTATGGCTACACCTTC. The V call is TRBV7-2, the J call TRBJ1-2; D is unclear. The CDR3 loop spans 12 amino acids. Between the trimmed V and J ends, which lost 5 bases and 4 bases, there was a span of 8 bases. Germline CDR1 is SGHTA and CDR2 is FQGNSA.

This chain links TRBV5-1 with TRBJ2-6, with 9 nucleotides matching TRBD1. Germline trimming cut 5 bases from V and 2 bases from J; bases unmatched to any gene: 2. The CDR3 covers 15 residues. CDR1 is SGHRS and CDR2 is YFSETQ in the germline V gene. CDR3 in amino acids: CASRQGAPGANVLTF. CDR3 coding DNA: TGCGCCAGCAGACAGGGGGCGCCTGGGGCCAACGTCCTGACTTTC.

The J gene is TRBJ2-7, the V gene TRBV9, with 7 bases identical to TRBD1. The germline CDR1 and CDR2 sequences are SGDLS and YYNGEE. The J segment lost 6 bases and the V segment lost 0 bases, leaving 6 bases of the junction unmatched. This CDR3 comprises 14 residues. The CDR3 sequence is CASSVGRGRGEQYF. As DNA, the CDR3 is TGTGCCAGCAGCGTAGGTAGGGGGCGAGGCGAGCAGTACTTC.

Worth noting for this clone: At the DNA level, this CDR3 is encoded by other sequences in the same sample as well. The J gene is TRBJ2-3, the V gene TRBV5-4; possibly TRBD1 for D (6 bases). In germline, CDR1 is SGHNT, CDR2 YYREEE (reference sequence). V lost 4 bases to trimming and J lost 0 bases, with 15 bases between them. This CDR3 has 16 residues. The CDR3 region is CASSLGTGPSTDTQYF. The CDR3 region has the DNA TGTGCCAGCAGCCTGGGCACAGGGCCTAGCACAGATACGCAGTATTTT.

The chain joins TRBV7-8 to TRBJ2-1; 7 bases are shared with TRBD1. There are 15 residues in the CDR3. J gave up 5 bases and V 5 bases, and 9 bases lay outside the gene matches. Per germline, CDR1 SGHVS and CDR2 FQNEAQ. CDR3 nucleotides: TGTGCCAGCAGCGACCTCCGGGACAGCCACAATGAGCAGTTCTTC. It yields the protein CASSDLRDSHNEQFF.

This rearrangement joins TRBV25-1 to TRBJ1-2; no clear D. V shed 2 bases and J shed 5 bases, with 9 bases lying between them. The CDR3 has 13 residues. The germline V gene has CDR1 MGHDK and CDR2 SYGVNS. This chain's CDR3 is CASSEHGLYGYTF. For the CDR3, the DNA is TGTGCCAGCAGTGAACACGGTTTATATGGCTACACCTTC.

The J gene is TRBJ2-2, the V gene TRBV9; 12 bases are a match to TRBD2. Germline V gene lookup returns CDR1 SGDLS and CDR2 YYNGEE. CDR3 length: 14 residues. Germline trimming cut 4 bases from V and 6 bases from J; bases unmatched to any gene: 1. In DNA, the CDR3 is TGTGCCAGCAGCCCTAGCGGGGGGGCCGGGGAGCTGTTTTTT. Protein product: CASSPSGGAGELFF.

This clone was counted only a few times. The V and J genes are TRBV18 and TRBJ1-3, with D perhaps matching TRBD1 (5 bases). The V gene lost 6 bases and the J gene lost 0 bases, with 15 bases spanning the gap. Looked up from germline, CDR1 is KGHSH and CDR2 is LQKENI. CDR3 length equals 16 residues. CDR3 residues: CASSLGPFASGNTIYF. The CDR3 DNA reads TGTGCCAGCTCGCTGGGGCCATTTGCCTCTGGAAACACCATATATTTT.

V is TRBV7-5 and J is TRBJ2-3; the table names TRBD2, a call not compared with the DNA. TRBV7-5 is a pseudogene segment. The CDR3 has 16 residues. The CDR3: CARSLVRRGHTDTQYF. The CDR3 region has the DNA TGTGCCAGAAGCTTAGTGAGGCGGGGCCACACAGATACGCAGTATTTT.

This chain joins TRBV2 and TRBJ2-7; TRBD1 aligns across 8 bases. J gave up 0 bases and V 8 bases, and 0 bases lay outside the gene matches. Per germline, CDR1 SNHLY and CDR2 FYNNEI. CDR3 size: 12 residues. The CDR3 region is CASGQGSYEQYF. The DNA for the CDR3 is TGTGCCAGCGGACAGGGCTCCTACGAGCAGTACTTC.

The J gene is TRBJ1-2, the V gene TRBV4-3; the match to TRBD1 covers 7 bases. CDR1 is LGHNA, CDR2 YSLEER, per germline. The CDR3 sequence is 15 residues long. The J segment lost 2 bases and the V segment lost 4 bases, leaving 7 bases of the junction unmatched. CDR3 amino acids: CASSPQDRTNYGYTF. The CDR3 coding sequence is TGCGCCAGCAGCCCCCAGGACAGGACGAACTATGGCTACACCTTC.

The chain employs TRBV7-9 and TRBJ2-5, with D tentatively TRBD2 (5 bases). Germline-derived CDR1 and CDR2 are SEHNR and FQNEAQ (reference sequence). The CDR3 covers 15 residues. V was clipped by 1 base and J by 4 bases, with 13 bases between them. The CDR3 sequence: CASSLGRSGRETQYF. The CDR3 nucleotides are TGTGCCAGCAGCTTAGGCAGAAGTGGGAGAGAGACCCAGTACTTC.

This chain joins TRBV30 and TRBJ1-1; TRBD1 is a possible D gene (6 bases). Trimming left V 5 bases short and J 0 bases short, with 10 bases between. Germline CDR1 and CDR2: GTSNPN and SVGIG (reference sequence). The CDR3 has 13 amino acids. The CDR3 protein is CAWHRALNTEAFF. The CDR3 DNA follows: TGTGCCTGGCACAGGGCGCTGAACACTGAAGCTTTCTTT.

This clone was recorded once. The chain joins TRBV19 to TRBJ2-7, with D maybe TRBD1 (6 bases). This CDR3 spans 12 amino acids. Germline CDR1 reads LNHDA; CDR2 reads SQIVND (reference sequence). The V end lost 6 bases, the J end lost 2 bases, and 8 bases lay between the germline ends. DNA for the CDR3: TGTGCCAGTAGGGGGGCAGCCTACGAGCAGTACTTC. Translated, it gives CASRGAAYEQYF.